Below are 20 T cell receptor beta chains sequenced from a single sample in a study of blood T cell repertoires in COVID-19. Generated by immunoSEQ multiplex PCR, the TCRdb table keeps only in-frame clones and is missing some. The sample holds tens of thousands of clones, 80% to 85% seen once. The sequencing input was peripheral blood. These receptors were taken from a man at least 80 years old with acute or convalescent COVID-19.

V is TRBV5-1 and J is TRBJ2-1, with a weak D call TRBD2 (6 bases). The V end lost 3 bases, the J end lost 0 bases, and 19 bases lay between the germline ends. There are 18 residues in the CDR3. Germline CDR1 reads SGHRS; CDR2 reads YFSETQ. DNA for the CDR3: TGCGCCAGCAGCTCAAAAGGAAGAAGCGGGCTCTCCTACAATGAGCAGTTCTTC. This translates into CASSSKGRSGLSYNEQFF.

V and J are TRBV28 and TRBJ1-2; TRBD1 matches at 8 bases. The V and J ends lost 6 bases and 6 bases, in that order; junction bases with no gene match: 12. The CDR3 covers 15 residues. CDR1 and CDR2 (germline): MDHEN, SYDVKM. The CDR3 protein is CASSYLLQGDNGYTF. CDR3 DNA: TGTGCCAGCAGCTACCTACTACAGGGGGACAATGGCTACACCTTC.

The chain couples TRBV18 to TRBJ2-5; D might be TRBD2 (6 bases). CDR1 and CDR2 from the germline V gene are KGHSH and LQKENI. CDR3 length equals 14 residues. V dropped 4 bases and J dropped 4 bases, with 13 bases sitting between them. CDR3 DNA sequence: TGTGCCAGCTCACACCCGGGGGACCGAGAGACCCAGTACTTC. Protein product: CASSHPGDRETQYF. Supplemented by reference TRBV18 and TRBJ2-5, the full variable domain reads NAGVMQNPRHLVRRRGQEARLRCSPMKGHSHVYWYRQLPEEGLKFMVYLQKENIIDESGMPKERFSAEFPKEGPSILRIQQVVRGDSAAYFCASSHPGDRETQYFGPGTRLLVL.

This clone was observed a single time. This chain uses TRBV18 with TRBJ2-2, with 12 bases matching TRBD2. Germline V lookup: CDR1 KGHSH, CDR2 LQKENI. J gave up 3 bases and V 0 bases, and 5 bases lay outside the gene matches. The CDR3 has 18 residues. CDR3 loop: CASSPPLTSGSYTGELFF. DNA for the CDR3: TGTGCCAGCTCACCACCGCTGACTAGCGGGAGCTACACCGGGGAGCTGTTTTTT.

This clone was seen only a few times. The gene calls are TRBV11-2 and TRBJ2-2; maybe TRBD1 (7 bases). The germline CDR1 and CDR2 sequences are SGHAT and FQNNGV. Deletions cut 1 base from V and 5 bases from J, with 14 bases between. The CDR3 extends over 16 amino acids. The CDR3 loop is CASSLGARGRTGELFF. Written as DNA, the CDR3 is TGTGCCAGCAGCTTAGGGGCCAGGGGGAGGACCGGGGAGCTGTTTTTT.

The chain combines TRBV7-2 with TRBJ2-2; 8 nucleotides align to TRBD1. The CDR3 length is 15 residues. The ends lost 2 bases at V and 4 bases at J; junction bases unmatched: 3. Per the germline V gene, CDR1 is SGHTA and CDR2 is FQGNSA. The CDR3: CASSLITGGTGELFF. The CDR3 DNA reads TGTGCCAGCAGCTTAATTACAGGGGGCACCGGGGAGCTGTTTTTT.

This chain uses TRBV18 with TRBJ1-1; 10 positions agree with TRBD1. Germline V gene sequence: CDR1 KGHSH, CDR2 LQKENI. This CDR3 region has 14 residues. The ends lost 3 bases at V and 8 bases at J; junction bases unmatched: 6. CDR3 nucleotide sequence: TGTGCCAGCTCACCTCCGGGGACAGGGGAGGAAGCTTTCTTT. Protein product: CASSPPGTGEEAFF.

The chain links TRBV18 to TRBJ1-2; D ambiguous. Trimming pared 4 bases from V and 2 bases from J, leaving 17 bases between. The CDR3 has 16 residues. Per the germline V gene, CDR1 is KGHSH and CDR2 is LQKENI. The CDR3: CASSLSVRHENYGYTF. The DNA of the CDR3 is TGTGCCAGCTCACTGTCGGTAAGACATGAGAACTATGGCTACACCTTC.

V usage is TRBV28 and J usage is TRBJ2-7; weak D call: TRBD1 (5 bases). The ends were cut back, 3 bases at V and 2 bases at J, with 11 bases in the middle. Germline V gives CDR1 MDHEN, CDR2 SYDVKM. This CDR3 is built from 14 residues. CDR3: CASSLKDRTYEQYF. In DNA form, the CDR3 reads TGTGCCAGCAGTTTGAAAGACAGAACCTACGAGCAGTACTTC. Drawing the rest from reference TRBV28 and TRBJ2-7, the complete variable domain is DVKVTQSSRYLVKRTGEKVFLECVQDMDHENMFWYRQDPGLGLRLIYFSYDVKMKEKGDIPEGYSVSREKKERFSLILESASTNQTSMYLCASSLKDRTYEQYFGPGTRLTVT.

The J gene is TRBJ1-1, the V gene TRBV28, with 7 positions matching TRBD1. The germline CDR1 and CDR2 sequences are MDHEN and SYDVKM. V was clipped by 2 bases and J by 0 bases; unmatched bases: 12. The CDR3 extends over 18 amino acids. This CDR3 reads CASSLPPRDSLMNTEAFF. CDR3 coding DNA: TGTGCCAGCAGTTTACCTCCCCGGGACAGCCTCATGAACACTGAAGCTTTCTTT. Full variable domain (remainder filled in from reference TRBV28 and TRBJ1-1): DVKVTQSSRYLVKRTGEKVFLECVQDMDHENMFWYRQDPGLGLRLIYFSYDVKMKEKGDIPEGYSVSREKKERFSLILESASTNQTSMYLCASSLPPRDSLMNTEAFFGQGTRLTVV.

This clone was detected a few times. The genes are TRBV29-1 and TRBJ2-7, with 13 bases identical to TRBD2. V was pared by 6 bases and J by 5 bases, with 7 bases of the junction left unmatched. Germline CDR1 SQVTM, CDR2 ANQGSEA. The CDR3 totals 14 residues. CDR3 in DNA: TGCAGCGTCGCGACTAGCGGGAGGTCCCACGAGCAGTACTTC. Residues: CSVATSGRSHEQYF.

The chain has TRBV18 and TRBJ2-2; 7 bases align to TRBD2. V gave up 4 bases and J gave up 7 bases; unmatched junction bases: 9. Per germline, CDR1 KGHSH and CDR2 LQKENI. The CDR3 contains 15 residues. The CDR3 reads CASSQRREMGGELFF. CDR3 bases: TGTGCCAGCTCACAGCGGCGGGAGATGGGCGGGGAGCTGTTTTTT.

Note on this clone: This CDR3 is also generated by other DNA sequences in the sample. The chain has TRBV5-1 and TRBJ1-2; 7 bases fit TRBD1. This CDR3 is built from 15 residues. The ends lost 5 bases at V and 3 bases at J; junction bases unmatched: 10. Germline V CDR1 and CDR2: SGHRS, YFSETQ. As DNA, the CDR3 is TGCGCCAGCAGTTTGCAAACAGGGGACTACTATGGCTACACCTTC. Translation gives CASSLQTGDYYGYTF.

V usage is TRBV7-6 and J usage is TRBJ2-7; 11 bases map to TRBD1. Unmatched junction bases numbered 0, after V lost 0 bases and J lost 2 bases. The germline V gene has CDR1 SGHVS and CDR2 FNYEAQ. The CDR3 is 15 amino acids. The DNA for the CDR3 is TGTGCCAGCAGCTTAGCGGGACAGGGGGCCTACGAGCAGTACTTC. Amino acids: CASSLAGQGAYEQYF.

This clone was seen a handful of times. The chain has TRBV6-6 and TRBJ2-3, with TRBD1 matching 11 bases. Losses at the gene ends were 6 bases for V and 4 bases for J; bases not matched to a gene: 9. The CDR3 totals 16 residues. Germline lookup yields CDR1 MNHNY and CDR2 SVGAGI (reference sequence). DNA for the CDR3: TGTGCCAGCAGCTTGCCGGGACAGGGGGGCGCAGATACGCAGTATTTT. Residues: CASSLPGQGGADTQYF.

CDR3 residues: CASSEKGAGQYF. For the CDR3, the DNA is TGTGCCAGCTCAGAGAAAGGAGCCGGGCAGTACTTC. The chain combines TRBV6-5 with TRBJ2-7; D gene ambiguous. CDR3 length equals 12 residues. In germline, CDR1 is MNHEY, CDR2 SVGAGI. V was cut by 8 bases and J by 9 bases, with 17 bases left in between.

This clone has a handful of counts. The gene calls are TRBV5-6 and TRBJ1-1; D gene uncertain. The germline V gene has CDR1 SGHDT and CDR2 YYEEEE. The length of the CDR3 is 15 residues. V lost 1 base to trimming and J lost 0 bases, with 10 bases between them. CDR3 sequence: CASSLLARMNTEAFF. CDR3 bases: TGTGCCAGCAGCTTGTTGGCACGAATGAACACTGAAGCTTTCTTT.

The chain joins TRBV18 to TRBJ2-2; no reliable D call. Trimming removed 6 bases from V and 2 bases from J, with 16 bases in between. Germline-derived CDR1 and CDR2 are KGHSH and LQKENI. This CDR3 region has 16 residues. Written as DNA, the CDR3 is TGTGCCAGCTCCCGGGTGAGAGAGCGTAACACCGGGGAGCTGTTTTTT. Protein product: CASSRVRERNTGELFF.

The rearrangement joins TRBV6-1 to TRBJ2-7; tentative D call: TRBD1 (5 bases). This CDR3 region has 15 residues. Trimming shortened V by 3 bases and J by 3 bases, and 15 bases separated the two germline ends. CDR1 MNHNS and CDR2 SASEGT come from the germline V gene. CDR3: CASSEGPAFYYEQYF. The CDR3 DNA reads TGTGCCAGCAGTGAGGGGCCCGCTTTCTACTACGAGCAGTACTTC.

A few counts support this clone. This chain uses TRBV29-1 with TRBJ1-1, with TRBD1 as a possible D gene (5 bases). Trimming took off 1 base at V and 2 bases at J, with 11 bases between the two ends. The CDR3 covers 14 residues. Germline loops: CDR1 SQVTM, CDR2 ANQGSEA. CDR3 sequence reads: CSVEGAGQNTEAFF. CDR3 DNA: TGCAGCGTTGAAGGGGCTGGACAAAACACTGAAGCTTTCTTT.